This record concerns one TCR beta chain sequence. Its antigen is undetermined. This specimen comes from a study of cytomegalovirus exposure and HLA in healthy donors. In the study overall: The 100 to 150 validation repertoires, a later analysis reported, used the same platform as the roughly 660 repertoires from the first cohort. Findings and limits, study-wide: Cytomegalovirus association was assigned to approximately 180 TCR beta chains.

Some clones are missing from TCRdb's copy, which holds only in-frame ones; the method was immunoSEQ multiplex PCR. The sample lists about 220,000 clones, roughly 88% occurring once. CDR1 is LNHDA and CDR2 is SQIVND in the germline V gene (reference sequence). The CDR3 extends over 13 amino acids. Trimming left V 4 bases short and J 9 bases short, with 13 bases between. The receptor was derived from a woman aged 18 to 35 in good health and CMV-seronegative. The sequencing input was PBMCs. The chain combines TRBV19 with TRBJ2-1, with D unclear. CDR3 coding DNA: TGTGCCAGTAGTACGCCGAGAGGAAGTGAGCAGTTCTTC. Translating gives CASSTPRGSEQFF.